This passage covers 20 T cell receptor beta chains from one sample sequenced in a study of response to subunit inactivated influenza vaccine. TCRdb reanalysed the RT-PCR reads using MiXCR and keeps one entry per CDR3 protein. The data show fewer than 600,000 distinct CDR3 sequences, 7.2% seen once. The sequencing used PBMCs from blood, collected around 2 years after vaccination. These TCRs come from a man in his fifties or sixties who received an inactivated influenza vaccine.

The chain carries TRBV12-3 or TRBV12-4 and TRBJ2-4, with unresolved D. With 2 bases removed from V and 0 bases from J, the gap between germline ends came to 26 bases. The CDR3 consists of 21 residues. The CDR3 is CASSLRYRAATSTLAKNIQYF. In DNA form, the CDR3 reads TGTGCCAGCAGTTTAAGATACCGGGCAGCGACAAGTACACTAGCCAAAAACATTCAGTACTTC.

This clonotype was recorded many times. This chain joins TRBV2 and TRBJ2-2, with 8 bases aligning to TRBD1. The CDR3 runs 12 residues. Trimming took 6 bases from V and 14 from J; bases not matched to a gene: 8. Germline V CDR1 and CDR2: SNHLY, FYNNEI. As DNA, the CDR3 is TGTGCCAGCAGCGAGACAGGGGCAGGTCTGTTTTTT. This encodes CASSETGAGLFF.

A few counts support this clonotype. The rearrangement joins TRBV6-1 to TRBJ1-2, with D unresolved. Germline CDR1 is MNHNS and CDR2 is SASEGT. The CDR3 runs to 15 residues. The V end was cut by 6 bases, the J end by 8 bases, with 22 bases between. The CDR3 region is CASRQQAARTEGYTF. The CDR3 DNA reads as TGTGCCAGCAGGCAACAAGCCGCCAGGACCGAGGGCTACACCTTC.

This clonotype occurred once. CDR3 loop: CASSTGTGVHGEQFF. For the CDR3, the DNA is TGTGCCAGTAGTACCGGGACAGGGGTCCACGGTGAGCAGTTCTTC. This sequence joins TRBV19 and TRBJ2-1; TRBD1 matches at 10 bases. The germline gives CDR1 LNHDA, CDR2 SQIVND (reference sequence). The CDR3 is made up of 15 amino acids. With V trimmed by 4 bases and J by 9 bases, 9 bases remained unmatched.

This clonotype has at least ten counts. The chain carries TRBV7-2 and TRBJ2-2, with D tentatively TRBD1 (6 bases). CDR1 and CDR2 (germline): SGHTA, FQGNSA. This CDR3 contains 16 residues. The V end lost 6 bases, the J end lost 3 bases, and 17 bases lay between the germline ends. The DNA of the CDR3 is TGTGCCAGCAGACCTACAGGGTCAGGGGACACCGGGGAGCTGTTTTTT. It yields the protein CASRPTGSGDTGELFF.

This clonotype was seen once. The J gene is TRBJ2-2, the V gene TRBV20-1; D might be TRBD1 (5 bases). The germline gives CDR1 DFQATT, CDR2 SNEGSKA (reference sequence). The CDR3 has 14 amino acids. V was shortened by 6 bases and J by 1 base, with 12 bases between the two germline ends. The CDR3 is CSARSQGNTGELFF. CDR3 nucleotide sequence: TGCAGTGCCCGGAGTCAGGGGAACACCGGGGAGCTGTTTTTT.

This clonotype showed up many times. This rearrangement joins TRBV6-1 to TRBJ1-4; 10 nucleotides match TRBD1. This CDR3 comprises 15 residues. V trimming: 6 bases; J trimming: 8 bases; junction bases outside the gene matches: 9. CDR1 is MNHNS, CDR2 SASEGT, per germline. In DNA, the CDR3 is TGTGCCAGCAGCTCCACCGGGACAGGGGCCGAAAAACTGTTTTTT. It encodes CASSSTGTGAEKLFF.

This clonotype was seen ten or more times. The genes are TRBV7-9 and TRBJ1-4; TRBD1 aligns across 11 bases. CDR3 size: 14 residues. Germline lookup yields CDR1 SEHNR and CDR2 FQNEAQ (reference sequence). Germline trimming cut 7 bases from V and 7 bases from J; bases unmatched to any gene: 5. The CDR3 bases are TGTGCCAGCACCTACGGACAGGGGGCTGAAAAACTGTTTTTT. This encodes CASTYGQGAEKLFF. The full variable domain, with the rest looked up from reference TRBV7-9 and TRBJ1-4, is DTGVSQNPRHKITKRGQNVTFRCDPISEHNRLYWYRQTLGQGPEFLTYFQNEAQLEKSRLLSDRFSAERPKGSFSTLEIQRTEQGDSAMYLCASTYGQGAEKLFFGSGTQLSVL.

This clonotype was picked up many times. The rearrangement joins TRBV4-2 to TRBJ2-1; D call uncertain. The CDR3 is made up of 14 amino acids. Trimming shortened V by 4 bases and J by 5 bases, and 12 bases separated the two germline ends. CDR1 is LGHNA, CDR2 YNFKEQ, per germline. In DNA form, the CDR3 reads TGTGCCAGCAGCCGGGTCGGACCTCACAATGAGCAGTTCTTC. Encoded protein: CASSRVGPHNEQFF.

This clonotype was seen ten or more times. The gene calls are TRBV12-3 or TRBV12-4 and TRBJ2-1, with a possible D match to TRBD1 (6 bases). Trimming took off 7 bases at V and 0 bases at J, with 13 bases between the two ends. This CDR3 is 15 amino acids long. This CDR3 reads CASIRGGSSYNEQFF. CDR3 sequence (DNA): TGTGCCAGCATAAGAGGGGGTAGCTCCTACAATGAGCAGTTCTTC.

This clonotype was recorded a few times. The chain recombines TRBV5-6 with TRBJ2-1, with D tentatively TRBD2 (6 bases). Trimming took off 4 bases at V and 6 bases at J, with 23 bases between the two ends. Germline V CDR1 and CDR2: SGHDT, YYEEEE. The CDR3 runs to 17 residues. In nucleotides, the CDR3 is TGTGCCAGCAGCGGAGATTACGGGACTGCCAGTATCAATGAGCAGTTCTTC. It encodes CASSGDYGTASINEQFF.

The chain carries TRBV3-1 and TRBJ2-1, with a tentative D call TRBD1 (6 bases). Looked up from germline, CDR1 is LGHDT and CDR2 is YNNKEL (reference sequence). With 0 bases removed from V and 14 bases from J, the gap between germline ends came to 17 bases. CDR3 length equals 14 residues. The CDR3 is CASSQDVRSRGKFF. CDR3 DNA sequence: TGTGCCAGCAGCCAAGATGTCCGTAGTAGGGGGAAGTTCTTC.

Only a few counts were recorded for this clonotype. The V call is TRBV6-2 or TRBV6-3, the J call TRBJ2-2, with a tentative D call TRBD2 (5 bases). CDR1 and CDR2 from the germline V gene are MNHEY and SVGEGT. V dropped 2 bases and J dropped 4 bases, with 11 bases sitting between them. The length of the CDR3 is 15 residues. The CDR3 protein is CASSYGLRGTGELFF. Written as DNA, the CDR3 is TGTGCCAGCAGTTACGGGCTACGGGGCACCGGGGAGCTGTTTTTT.

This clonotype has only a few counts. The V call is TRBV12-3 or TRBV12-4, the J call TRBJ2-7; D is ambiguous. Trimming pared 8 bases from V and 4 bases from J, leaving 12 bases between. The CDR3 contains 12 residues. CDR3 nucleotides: TGTGCCAGCGGGCGGAAGTCTTACGAGCAGTACTTC. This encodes CASGRKSYEQYF.

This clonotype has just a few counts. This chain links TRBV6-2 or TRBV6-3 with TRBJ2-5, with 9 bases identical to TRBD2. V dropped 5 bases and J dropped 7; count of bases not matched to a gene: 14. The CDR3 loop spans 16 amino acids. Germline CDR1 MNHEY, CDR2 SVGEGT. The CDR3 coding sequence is TGTGCCAGCAGTCTAACCGGGACTAGCTGGATGGCGACCCAGTACTTC. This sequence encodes CASSLTGTSWMATQYF.

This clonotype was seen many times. CDR3 amino acids: CASSLQLAGSDTQYF. The DNA of the CDR3 is TGTGCCAGCAGCTTACAACTAGCCGGGAGTGATACGCAGTATTTT. The chain joins TRBV7-8 to TRBJ2-3; a possible D gene is TRBD2 (6 bases). V was shortened by 2 bases and J by 6 bases, with 15 bases between the two germline ends. CDR3 length: 15 amino acids. Germline CDR1 SGHVS, CDR2 FQNEAQ.

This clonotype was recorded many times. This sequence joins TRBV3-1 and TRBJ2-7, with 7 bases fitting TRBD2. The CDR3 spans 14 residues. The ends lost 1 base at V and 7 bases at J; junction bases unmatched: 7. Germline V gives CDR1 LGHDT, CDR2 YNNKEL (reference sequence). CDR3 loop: CASSQAGTMLEQYF. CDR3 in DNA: TGTGCCAGCAGCCAAGCTGGGACTATGCTTGAGCAGTACTTC.

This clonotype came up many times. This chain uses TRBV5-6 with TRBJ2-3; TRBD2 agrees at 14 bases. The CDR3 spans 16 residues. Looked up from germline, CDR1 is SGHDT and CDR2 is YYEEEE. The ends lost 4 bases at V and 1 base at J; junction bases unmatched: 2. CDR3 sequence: CASSVGLAGGTDTQYF. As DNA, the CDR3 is TGTGCCAGCAGCGTGGGACTAGCGGGGGGCACAGATACGCAGTATTTT.

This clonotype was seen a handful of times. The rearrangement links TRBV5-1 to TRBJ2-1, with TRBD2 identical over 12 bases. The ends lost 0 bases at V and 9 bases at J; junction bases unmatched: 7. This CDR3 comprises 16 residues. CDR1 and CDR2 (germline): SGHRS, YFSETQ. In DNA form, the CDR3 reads TGCGCCAGCAGCTTGGGGTCTAGCGGGAGGGCCGGTGAGCAGTTCTTC. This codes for CASSLGSSGRAGEQFF.

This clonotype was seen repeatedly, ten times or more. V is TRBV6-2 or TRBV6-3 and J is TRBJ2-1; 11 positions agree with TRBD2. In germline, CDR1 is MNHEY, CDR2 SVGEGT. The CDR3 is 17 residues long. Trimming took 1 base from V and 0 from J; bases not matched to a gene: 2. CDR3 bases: TGTGCCAGCAGTTACTTAGCGGGAGGGCCCTCCTACAATGAGCAGTTCTTC. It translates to CASSYLAGGPSYNEQFF.